This T cell receptor (beta chain) was identified during a study of T cells after yellow fever vaccination. Study context: Libraries from low-cell-number fractions were prepared with the SMART-Seq v4 Ultra Low Input RNA kit.

Each CDR3 protein is one row after TCRdb ran MiXCR on the 5' RACE reads. This table has 450,000 to 550,000 distinct CDR3 sequences, about a fifth appearing once. The CDR3 is made up of 15 amino acids. V was pared by 5 bases and J by 5 bases, with 9 bases of the junction left unmatched. The germline V gene has CDR1 MNHEY and CDR2 SMNVEV (reference sequence). The TCR was taken from a man aged 18 to 35 who received the YFV17D yellow fever vaccine. Sequenced here: PBMCs, sampled roughly 20 days after the first yellow fever vaccination. The rearrangement uses TRBV27 and TRBJ2-3; 8 nucleotides align to TRBD2. The chain's CDR3 is CASSVPGLGRDTQYF. Here the CDR3 DNA reads TGTGCCAGCAGTGTACCGGGACTAGGTCGAGATACGCAGTATTTT.